This TCR beta chain was captured in a study of blood T cells in healthy people across ages. Peripheral blood was drawn, ten milliliters per donor. Comment on this clonotype: Its antigen is as yet unknown.

A sample-barcoded 5' primer and a J-beta primer mix were used in a second PCR of roughly 7 to 12 cycles. Using its own MiXCR run on the 5' RACE reads, TCRdb lists one record per CDR3 protein. The sample lists 920,000 or so distinct CDR3 sequences, 40% to 55% occurring once. Findings of the study overall: Unsorted PBMCs prevented conclusive naive versus antigen-experienced comparison.

Germline values: CDR1 MNHNY, CDR2 SVGAGI (reference sequence). The CDR3 has 17 residues. The V end lost 5 bases, the J end lost 4 bases, and 21 bases lay between the germline ends. The origin of this receptor is an older woman in good health. Sequencing was carried out using blood. This rearrangement joins TRBV6-6 to TRBJ2-1; D remains unclear. The CDR3 region is CASSQLQLNPVYNEQFF. The DNA of the CDR3 is TGTGCCAGCAGTCAACTTCAACTCAACCCGGTATACAATGAGCAGTTCTTC.